The sequence of this T cell receptor beta chain was determined in a study of blood T cell repertoires in COVID-19. Background on the study: T cells, B-cell-depleted T cells, or PBMCs supplied cDNA or gDNA.

Assay used: immunoSEQ multiplex PCR; TCRdb lists only in-frame clones, some missing. The data contain hundreds of thousands of clones, around nine tenths of them singletons. Input material: PBMCs or T cells enriched from blood (not recorded which). This TCR came from a woman between 45 and 65 years old who had recovered from COVID-19.

CDR3 in DNA: TGTGCCAGCAGCCGCGGACAGGGGGCGGGAGGCTACACCTTC. This codes for CASSRGQGAGGYTF. This sequence joins TRBV3-1 (or the pseudogene TRBV3-2) and TRBJ1-2; 11 nucleotides match TRBD1. V shed 4 bases, J shed 8 bases, and the junction held 6 bases outside the gene matches. The CDR3 runs to 14 residues. CDR1 is LGHDT, CDR2 YNNKEL, per germline (reference sequence).